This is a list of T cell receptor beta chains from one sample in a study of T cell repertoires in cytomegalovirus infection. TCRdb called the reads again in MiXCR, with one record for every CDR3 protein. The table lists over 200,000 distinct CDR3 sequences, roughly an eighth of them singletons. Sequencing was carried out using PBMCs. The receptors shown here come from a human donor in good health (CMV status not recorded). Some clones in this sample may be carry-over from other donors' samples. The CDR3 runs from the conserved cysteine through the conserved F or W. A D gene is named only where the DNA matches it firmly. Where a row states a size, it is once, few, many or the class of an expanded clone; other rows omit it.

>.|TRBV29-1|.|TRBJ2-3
CSVPRGSARDTQYF
TGCAGCGTCCCCCGGGGGTCTGCTCGGGATACGCAGTATTTT
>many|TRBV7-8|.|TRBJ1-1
CASSLVSGNRNTEAFF
TGTGCCAGCAGCTTAGTTTCGGGGAATCGGAACACTGAAGCTTTCTTT
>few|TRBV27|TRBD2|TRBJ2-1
CASSPTFTRLAGGLYNEQFF
TGTGCCAGCAGTCCTACCTTTACCAGACTAGCGGGGGGGCTTTACAATGAGCAGTTCTTC
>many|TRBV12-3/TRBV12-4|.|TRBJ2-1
CASSFLKDEQFF
TGTGCCAGCAGTTTCCTAAAGGATGAGCAGTTCTTC
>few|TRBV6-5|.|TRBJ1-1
CASSYSMNTENTEAFF
TGTGCCAGCAGTTACTCCATGAATACAGAGAACACTGAAGCTTTCTTT
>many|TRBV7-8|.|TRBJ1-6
CASSLSADPSPLHF
TGTGCCAGCAGCTTATCAGCCGACCCTTCACCCCTCCACTTT
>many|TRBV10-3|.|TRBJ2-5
CAMGALGETQYF
TGTGCCATGGGGGCCTTAGGGGAGACCCAGTACTTC
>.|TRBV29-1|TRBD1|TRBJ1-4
CSVEEDRGELFF
TGCAGCGTTGAAGAAGACAGGGGCGAACTGTTTTTT
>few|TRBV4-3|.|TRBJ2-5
CASSQEGTGGTQYF
TGCGCCAGCAGCCAAGAAGGTACAGGAGGAACTCAGTACTTC
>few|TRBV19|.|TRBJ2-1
CASSNTGTSEGIGSYNEQFF
TGTGCCAGTAGTAACACGGGGACTTCGGAGGGAATAGGCTCCTACAATGAGCAGTTCTTC
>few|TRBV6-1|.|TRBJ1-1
CASSKRGNTEAFF
TGTGCCAGCTCGAAACGGGGGAACACTGAAGCTTTCTTT
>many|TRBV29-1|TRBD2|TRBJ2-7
CSVEDRAGGSGSYEQYF
TGCAGCGTTGAAGATCGGGCGGGGGGTTCCGGCTCCTACGAGCAGTACTTC
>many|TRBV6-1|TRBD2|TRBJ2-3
CASRATSGRFTDTQYF
TGTGCCAGCAGAGCGACTAGCGGGAGGTTCACAGATACGCAGTATTTT
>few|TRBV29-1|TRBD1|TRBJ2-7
CSVGQGAGEQYF
TGCAGCGTTGGACAGGGGGCGGGGGAGCAGTACTTC
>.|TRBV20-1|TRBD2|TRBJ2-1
CSTASLQTSSRSYNEQFF
TGCAGTACCGCCTCTCTTCAGACTAGCTCGCGCTCCTACAATGAGCAGTTCTTC
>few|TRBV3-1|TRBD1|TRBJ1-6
CASSHGTGSSPLHF
TGTGCCAGCAGCCACGGGACAGGGAGTTCGCCCCTCCACTTT
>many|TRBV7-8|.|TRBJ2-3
CASWTASYSTDTQYF
TGTGCCAGCTGGACAGCCTCCTATAGCACAGATACGCAGTATTTT
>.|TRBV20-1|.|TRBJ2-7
CSASQDYEQYF
TGCAGTGCTAGTCAGGACTACGAGCAGTACTTC
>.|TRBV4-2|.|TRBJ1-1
CASSQDDSFMNTEAFF
TGTGCCAGCAGCCAAGACGACAGCTTCATGAACACTGAAGCTTTCTTT
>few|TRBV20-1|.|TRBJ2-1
CSARAGQGFEDNEQFF
TGCAGTGCTAGAGCGGGGCAGGGGTTTGAGGACAATGAGCAGTTCTTC
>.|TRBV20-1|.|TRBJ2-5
CSQGTPRGETQYF
TGCAGTCAAGGGACCCCACGGGGAGAGACCCAGTACTTC
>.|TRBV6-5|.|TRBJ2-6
CASSRSRGSGANVLTF
TGTGCCAGCAGTCGTTCCCGGGGTTCTGGGGCCAACGTCCTGACTTTC
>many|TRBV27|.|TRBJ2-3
CASSTGLGTQYF
TGTGCCAGCAGCACAGGGTTAGGTACGCAGTATTTT
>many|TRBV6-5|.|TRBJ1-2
CASRFTGKGYTF
TGTGCCAGCAGATTCACAGGGAAAGGCTACACCTTC
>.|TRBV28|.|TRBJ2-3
CASSFRLPDTQYF
TGTGCCAGCAGTTTTAGGCTTCCAGATACGCAGTATTTT
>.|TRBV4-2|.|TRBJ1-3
CASRPQGGNTIYF
TGTGCCAGCAGACCACAGGGAGGAAACACCATATATTTT
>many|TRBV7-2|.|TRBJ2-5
CASSSGVGEVAETQYF
TGTGCCAGCAGTTCTGGCGTCGGGGAAGTAGCAGAGACCCAGTACTTC
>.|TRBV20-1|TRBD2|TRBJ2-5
CSASSSGGKAWETQYF
TGCAGTGCTAGTTCCAGCGGGGGAAAAGCATGGGAGACCCAGTACTTC
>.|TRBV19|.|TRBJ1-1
CASSVEGTEAFF
TGTGCCAGTAGCGTCGAGGGCACTGAAGCTTTCTTT
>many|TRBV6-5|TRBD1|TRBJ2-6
CASSSYTTGVSGANVLTF
TGTGCCAGCAGTTCGTACACGACAGGGGTTTCTGGGGCCAACGTCCTGACTTTC
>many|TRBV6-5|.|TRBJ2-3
CASSPEGTDTQYF
TGTGCCAGCAGTCCCGAGGGGACAGATACGCAGTATTTT
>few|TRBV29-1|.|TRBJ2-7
CSVEVGEASYEQYF
TGCAGCGTTGAGGTGGGAGAGGCCTCCTACGAGCAGTACTTC
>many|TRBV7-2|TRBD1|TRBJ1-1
CASSHPRTGTIEAFF
TGTGCCAGCAGCCACCCTCGGACAGGTACAATTGAAGCTTTCTTT
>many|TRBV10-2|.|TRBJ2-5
CASSELGVETQYF
TGCGCCAGCAGTGAGCTGGGAGTCGAGACCCAGTACTTC
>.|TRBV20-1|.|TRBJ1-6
CSFGAVDSVNSPLHF
TGCAGTTTCGGCGCCGTTGACTCCGTGAATTCACCCCTCCACTTT
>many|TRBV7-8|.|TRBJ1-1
CASSLGGFGNTEAFF
TGTGCCAGCAGCTTGGGAGGCTTCGGGAACACTGAAGCTTTCTTT
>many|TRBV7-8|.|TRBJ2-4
CASSLDQGNIQYF
TGTGCCAGCAGCTTAGATCAGGGAAACATTCAGTACTTC
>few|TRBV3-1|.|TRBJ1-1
CASSYLDRIKEAFF
TGTGCCAGCAGCTACCTGGACCGGATTAAGGAAGCTTTCTTT
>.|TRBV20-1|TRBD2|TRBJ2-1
CSRVGGTYNEQFF
TGCAGTAGGGTGGGGGGGACCTACAATGAGCAGTTCTTC
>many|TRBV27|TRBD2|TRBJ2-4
CASSPFDAGGPKNIQYF
TGTGCCAGCAGTCCCTTTGATGCGGGAGGGCCTAAAAACATTCAGTACTTC
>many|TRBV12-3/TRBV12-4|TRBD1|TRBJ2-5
CASNDRGAQETQYF
TGTGCCAGCAACGACAGGGGCGCCCAAGAGACCCAGTACTTC